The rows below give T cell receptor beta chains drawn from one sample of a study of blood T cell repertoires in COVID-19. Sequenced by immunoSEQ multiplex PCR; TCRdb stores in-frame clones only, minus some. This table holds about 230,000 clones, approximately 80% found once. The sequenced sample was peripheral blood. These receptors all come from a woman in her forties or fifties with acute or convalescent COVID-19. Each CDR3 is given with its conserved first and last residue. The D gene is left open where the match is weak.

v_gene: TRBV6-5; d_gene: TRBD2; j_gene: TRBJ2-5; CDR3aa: CASSYSGGRETQYF
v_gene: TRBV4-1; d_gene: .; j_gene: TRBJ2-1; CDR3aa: CASSRSPLEHEQFF
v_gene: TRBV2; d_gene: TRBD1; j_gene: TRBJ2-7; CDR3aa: CASGEDRASYEQYF
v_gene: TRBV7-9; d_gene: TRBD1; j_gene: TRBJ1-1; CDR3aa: CASSPGGLGTEAFF
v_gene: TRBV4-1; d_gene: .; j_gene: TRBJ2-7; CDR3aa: CASSQEPGVYEQYF
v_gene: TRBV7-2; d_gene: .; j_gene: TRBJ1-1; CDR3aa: CASSPLYAGVGTEAFF
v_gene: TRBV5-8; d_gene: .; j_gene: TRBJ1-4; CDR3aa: CASSLRTPRGEKLFF
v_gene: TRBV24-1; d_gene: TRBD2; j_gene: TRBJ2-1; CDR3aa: CATSEARDYNNEQFF
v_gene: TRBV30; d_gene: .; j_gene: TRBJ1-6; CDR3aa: CAWSREASDSPLHF
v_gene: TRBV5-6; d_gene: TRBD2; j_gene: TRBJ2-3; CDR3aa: CASSYSQRGQYF
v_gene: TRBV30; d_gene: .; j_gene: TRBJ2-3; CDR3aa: CAWGIGGSTDTQYF
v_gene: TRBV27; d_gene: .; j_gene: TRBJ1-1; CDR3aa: CASSSPRDTEAFF
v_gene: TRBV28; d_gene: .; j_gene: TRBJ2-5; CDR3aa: CASSSRETQYF
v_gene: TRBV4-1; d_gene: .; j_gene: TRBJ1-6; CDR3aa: CASSVGGGGSPLHF
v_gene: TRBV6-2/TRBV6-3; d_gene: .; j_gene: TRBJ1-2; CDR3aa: CASSYGQGRGYTF
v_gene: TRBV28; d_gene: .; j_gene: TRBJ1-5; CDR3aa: CASAGRVNQPQHF
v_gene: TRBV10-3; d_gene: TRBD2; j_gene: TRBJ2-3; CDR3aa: CAIGRAGENTDTQYF
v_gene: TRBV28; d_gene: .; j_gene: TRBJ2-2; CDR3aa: CASSSGTFHTGELFF
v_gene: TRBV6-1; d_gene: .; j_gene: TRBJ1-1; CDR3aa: CASSEALPGTEAFF
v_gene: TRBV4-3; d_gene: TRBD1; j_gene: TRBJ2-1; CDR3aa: CASARQGYDEQFF
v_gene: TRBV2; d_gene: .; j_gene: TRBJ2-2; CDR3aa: CASSGDTNTGELFF
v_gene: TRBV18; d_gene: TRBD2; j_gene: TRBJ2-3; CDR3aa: CASSPLAGGRTDTQYF
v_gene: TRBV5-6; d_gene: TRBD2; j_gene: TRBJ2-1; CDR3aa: CASRGSGGYNEQFF
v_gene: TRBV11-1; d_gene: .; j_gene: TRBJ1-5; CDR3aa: CASSLAPTRPQHF
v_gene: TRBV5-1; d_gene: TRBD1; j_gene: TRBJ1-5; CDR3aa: CASSLEGASNQPQHF
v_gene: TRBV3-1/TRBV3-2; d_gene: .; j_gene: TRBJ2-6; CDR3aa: CAAGRSGANVLTF
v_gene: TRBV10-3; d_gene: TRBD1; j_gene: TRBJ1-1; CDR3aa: CAIKGQGTEAFF
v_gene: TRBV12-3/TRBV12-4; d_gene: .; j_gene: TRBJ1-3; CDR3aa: CATGRNTIYF
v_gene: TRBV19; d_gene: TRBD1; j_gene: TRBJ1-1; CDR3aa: CASRPGQGWNTEAFF
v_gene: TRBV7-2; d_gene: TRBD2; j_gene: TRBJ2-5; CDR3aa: CASSLTSGAGETQYF
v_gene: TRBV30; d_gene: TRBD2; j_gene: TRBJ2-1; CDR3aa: CAWSVSGIYNEQFF
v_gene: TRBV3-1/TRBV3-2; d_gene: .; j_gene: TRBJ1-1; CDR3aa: CASSQVPAPEAFF